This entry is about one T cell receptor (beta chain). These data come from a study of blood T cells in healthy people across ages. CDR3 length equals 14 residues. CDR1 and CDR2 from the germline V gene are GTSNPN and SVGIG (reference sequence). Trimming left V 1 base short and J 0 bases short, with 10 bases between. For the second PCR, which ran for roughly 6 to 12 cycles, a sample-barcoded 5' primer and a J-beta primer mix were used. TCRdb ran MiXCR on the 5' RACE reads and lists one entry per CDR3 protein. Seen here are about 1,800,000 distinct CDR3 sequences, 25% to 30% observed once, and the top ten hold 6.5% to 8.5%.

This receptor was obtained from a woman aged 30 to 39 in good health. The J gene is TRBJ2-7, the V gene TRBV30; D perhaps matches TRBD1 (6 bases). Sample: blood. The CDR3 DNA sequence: TGTGCCTGGAGTGGACAGGTACTCTCCTACGAGCAGTACTTC. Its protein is CAWSGQVLSYEQYF.